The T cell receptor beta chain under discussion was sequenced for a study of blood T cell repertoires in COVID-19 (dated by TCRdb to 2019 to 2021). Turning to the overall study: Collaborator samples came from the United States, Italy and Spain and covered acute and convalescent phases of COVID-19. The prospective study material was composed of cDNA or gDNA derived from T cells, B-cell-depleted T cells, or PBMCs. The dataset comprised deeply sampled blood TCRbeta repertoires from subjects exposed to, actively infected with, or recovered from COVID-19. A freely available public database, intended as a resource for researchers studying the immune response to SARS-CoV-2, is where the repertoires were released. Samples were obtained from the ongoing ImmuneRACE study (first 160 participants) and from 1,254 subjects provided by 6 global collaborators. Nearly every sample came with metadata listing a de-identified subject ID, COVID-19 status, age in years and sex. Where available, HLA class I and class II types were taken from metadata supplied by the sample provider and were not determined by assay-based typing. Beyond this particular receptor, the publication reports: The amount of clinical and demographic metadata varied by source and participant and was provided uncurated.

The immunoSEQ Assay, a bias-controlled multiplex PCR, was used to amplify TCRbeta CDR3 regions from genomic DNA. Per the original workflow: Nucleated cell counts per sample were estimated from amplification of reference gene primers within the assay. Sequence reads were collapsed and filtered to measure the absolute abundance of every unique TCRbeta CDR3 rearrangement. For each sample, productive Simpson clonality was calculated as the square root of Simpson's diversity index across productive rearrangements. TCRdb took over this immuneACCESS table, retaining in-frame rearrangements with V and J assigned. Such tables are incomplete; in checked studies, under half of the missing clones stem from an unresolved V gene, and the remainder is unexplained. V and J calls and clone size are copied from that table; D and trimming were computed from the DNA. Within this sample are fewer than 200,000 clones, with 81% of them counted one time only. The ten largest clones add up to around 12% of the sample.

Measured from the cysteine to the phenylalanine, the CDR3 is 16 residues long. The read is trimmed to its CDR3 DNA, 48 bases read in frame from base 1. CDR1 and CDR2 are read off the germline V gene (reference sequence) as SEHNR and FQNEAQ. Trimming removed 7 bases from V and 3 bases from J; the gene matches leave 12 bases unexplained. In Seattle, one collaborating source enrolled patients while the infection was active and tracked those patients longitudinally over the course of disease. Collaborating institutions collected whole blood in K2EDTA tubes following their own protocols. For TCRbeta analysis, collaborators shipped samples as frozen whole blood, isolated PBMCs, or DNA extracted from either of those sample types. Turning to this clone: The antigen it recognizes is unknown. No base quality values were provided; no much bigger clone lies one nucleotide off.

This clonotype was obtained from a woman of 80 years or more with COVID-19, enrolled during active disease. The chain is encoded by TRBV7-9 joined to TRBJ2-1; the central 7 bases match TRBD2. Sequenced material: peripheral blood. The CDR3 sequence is CASTPALAELYNEQFF. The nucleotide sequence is TGTGCCAGCACCCCCGCTCTAGCGGAGCTCTACAATGAGCAGTTCTTC.